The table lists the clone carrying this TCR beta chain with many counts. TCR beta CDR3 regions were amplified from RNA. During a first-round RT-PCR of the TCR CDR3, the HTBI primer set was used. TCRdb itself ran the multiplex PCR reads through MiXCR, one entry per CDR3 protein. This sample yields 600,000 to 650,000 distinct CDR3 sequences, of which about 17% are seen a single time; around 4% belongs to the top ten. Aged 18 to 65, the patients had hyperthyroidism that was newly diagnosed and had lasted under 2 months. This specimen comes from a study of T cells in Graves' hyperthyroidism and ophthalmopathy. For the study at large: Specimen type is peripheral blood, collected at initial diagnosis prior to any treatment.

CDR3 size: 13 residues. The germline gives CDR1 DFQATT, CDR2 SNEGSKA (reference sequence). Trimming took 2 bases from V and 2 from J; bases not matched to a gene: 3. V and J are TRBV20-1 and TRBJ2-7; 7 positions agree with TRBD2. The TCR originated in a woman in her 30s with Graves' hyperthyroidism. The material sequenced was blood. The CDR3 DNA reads TGCAGTGCTAGATGGCGGGAGCCCTACGAGCAGTACTTC. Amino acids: CSARWREPYEQYF.